The clone carrying this T cell receptor beta chain was seen more than once but under ten times. The antigen remains undetermined. Germline lookup yields CDR1 MNHEY and CDR2 SVGAGI. The V gene lost 5 bases and the J gene lost 7 bases, with 12 bases spanning the gap. CDR3 length: 13 residues. This entry comes from a study of cytomegalovirus exposure and HLA in healthy donors. Study context: A prior study identified 120 million or so unique TCR beta sequences from around 180 million T cells. The study's findings and limits: Across donors, most TCRs were seen rarely, yet some public ones were widespread.

This PCR relied on a set of 60 Vbeta primers and 13 Jbeta primers. Method: immunoSEQ multiplex PCR; TCRdb's copy keeps in-frame clones and lacks some. The sample has some 150,000 clones; around four fifths are singletons. The sequenced sample was PBMCs. The receptor's source is a female donor in good health and CMV-seronegative. The chain joins TRBV6-5 to TRBJ2-1, with D perhaps matching TRBD2 (6 bases). CDR3 coding DNA: TGTGCCAGCAGTACAACTAGCCGGAATGAGCAGTTCTTC. This gives the protein CASSTTSRNEQFF.